The present T cell receptor beta chain was sequenced within a study of blood T cell repertoires in COVID-19. Clones were sequenced by immunoSEQ multiplex PCR, and TCRdb holds only the in-frame ones, with some missing. The sample contains around 300,000 clones, approximately 90% of which appear only once. Germline-derived CDR1 and CDR2 are SEHNR and FQNEAQ (reference sequence). V was clipped by 4 bases and J by 0 bases; unmatched bases: 5. The CDR3 has 16 amino acids. The specimen sequenced was peripheral blood. The gene calls are TRBV7-9 and TRBJ2-2; TRBD2 matches 7 bases. The origin of this receptor is a woman in her 30s with COVID-19, enrolled during active disease. The CDR3 DNA reads as TGTGCCAGCAGCTCCCAAGGGAGGGCGAACACCGGGGAGCTGTTTTTT. Protein: CASSSQGRANTGELFF.